The 16 T cell receptor beta chains listed next were all sequenced from one sample in a study of blood T cell repertoires in COVID-19. Sequencing was performed with immunoSEQ multiplex PCR; in TCRdb, only in-frame clones are kept and a portion is missing. The sample holds 50,000 to 60,000 clones; around 85% are singletons and the top ten take under 30%. Sequencing used peripheral blood. The receptors were gathered from a woman of 80 years or more with COVID-19, enrolled during active disease.

V usage is TRBV4-2 and J usage is TRBJ2-1, with TRBD2 identical over 8 bases. CDR1 is LGHNA, CDR2 YNFKEQ, per germline. The ends lost 2 bases at V and 6 bases at J; junction bases unmatched: 6. The CDR3 runs 15 residues. The CDR3 spells CASSQSAGAFNEQFF. The CDR3 bases are TGTGCCAGCAGCCAATCAGCGGGAGCGTTCAATGAGCAGTTCTTC.

The V call is TRBV19, the J call TRBJ1-2; maybe TRBD1 (6 bases). CDR3 size: 16 residues. CDR1 LNHDA and CDR2 SQIVND come from the germline V gene (reference sequence). Trimming left V 6 bases short and J 6 bases short, with 23 bases between. The DNA for the CDR3 is TGTGCCAGTAGAAGACTTCTAACCTGGGACATTGATGGCTACACCTTC. Translation gives CASRRLLTWDIDGYTF.

This clone was recorded only once. The chain couples TRBV5-1 to TRBJ1-1, with a tentative D call TRBD1 (5 bases). Germline-derived CDR1 and CDR2 are SGHRS and YFSETQ. V was cut by 4 bases and J by 3 bases, with 10 bases left in between. This CDR3 comprises 13 residues. CDR3 amino acids: CASSPGSHTEAFF. For the CDR3, the DNA is TGCGCCAGCAGCCCAGGGTCCCACACTGAAGCTTTCTTT.

J is TRBJ1-1 and V is TRBV19; 7 bases align to TRBD1. Germline V gene lookup returns CDR1 LNHDA and CDR2 SQIVND (reference sequence). The CDR3 runs 15 residues. Trimming cost V 5 bases and J 0 bases; bases outside gene matches: 6. CDR3: CASSARQGMNTEAFF. CDR3 coding DNA: TGTGCCAGTAGTGCCCGACAGGGCATGAACACTGAAGCTTTCTTT.

This sequence joins TRBV20-1 and TRBJ2-5; 12 bases align to TRBD2. In germline, CDR1 is DFQATT, CDR2 SNEGSKA (reference sequence). V lost 3 bases, J lost 5 bases, and 7 bases stayed unmatched. The CDR3 is 15 amino acids. For the CDR3, the DNA is TGCAGTGCTAGTCTAGCGGGAGGGAACAGGGAGACCCAGTACTTC. It translates to CSASLAGGNRETQYF.

This chain connects TRBV19 to TRBJ1-3; weak D call: TRBD1 (5 bases). Trimming took off 2 bases at V and 1 base at J, with 9 bases between the two ends. CDR1 is LNHDA and CDR2 is SQIVND in the germline V gene (reference sequence). The CDR3 covers 15 residues. The DNA of the CDR3 is TGTGCCAGTAGTATATCCCGACAGTCTGGAAACACCATATATTTT. This sequence encodes CASSISRQSGNTIYF.

This sequence joins TRBV7-2 and TRBJ2-2; 7 bases fit TRBD2. Per germline, CDR1 SGHTA and CDR2 FQGNSA. The CDR3 is made up of 16 amino acids. V shed 2 bases and J 8 bases; nucleotides not matched to a gene: 11. CDR3 sequence reads: CASSLNSAGFGGELFF. CDR3 in DNA: TGTGCCAGCAGCTTAAATTCAGCGGGGTTCGGGGGGGAGCTGTTTTTT.

The chain employs TRBV14 and TRBJ2-3; D unresolved. CDR3 length: 15 amino acids. V was pared by 0 bases and J by 2 bases, with 9 bases between. CDR1 is SGHDN, CDR2 FVKESK, per germline. In nucleotides, the CDR3 is TGTGCCAGCAGCCAAGATCTGGGCCCCACAGATACGCAGTATTTT. This encodes CASSQDLGPTDTQYF.

This chain uses TRBV5-1 with TRBJ2-3; a weak D match, TRBD1 (5 bases). The CDR3 loop spans 14 amino acids. Trimming took 4 bases from V and 0 from J, leaving 9 bases between them. Germline CDR1 SGHRS, CDR2 YFSETQ. The CDR3 nucleotides are TGCGCCAGCAGCAGAAGGACAAGCACAGATACGCAGTATTTT. This encodes CASSRRTSTDTQYF.

The count of this clone is one. V and J are TRBV18 and TRBJ1-4; D not certain. Trimming cost V 3 bases and J 12 bases, with 17 bases left between them. The germline CDR1 and CDR2 sequences are KGHSH and LQKENI. The CDR3 consists of 14 residues. The CDR3 coding sequence is TGTGCCAGCTCACCCGATCACGTTACATCCCAACTGTTTTTT. Protein: CASSPDHVTSQLFF.

V usage is TRBV7-8 and J usage is TRBJ1-4, with 9 bases that match TRBD1. Germline V gives CDR1 SGHVS, CDR2 FQNEAQ. The V and J ends lost 5 bases and 7 bases, in that order; junction bases with no gene match: 17. The length of the CDR3 is 18 residues. The CDR3: CASSGGTGIGDPREKLFF. CDR3 nucleotides: TGTGCCAGCAGCGGGGGGACAGGGATCGGCGATCCCCGTGAAAAACTGTTTTTT.

With respect to this clone: The junction does not match germline at one end; this may be a read error. The same CDR3 is also encoded by other DNA sequences in this sample. The gene calls are TRBV9 and TRBJ1-6; possibly TRBD1 for D (5 bases). The CDR3 consists of 14 residues. Germline CDR1 and CDR2: SGDLS and YYNGEE. The CDR3 DNA reads TGTGCCAGCAGCGTAAAGGGGTATAATTCACCCCTTCACTTT. Translated, it gives CASSVKGYNSPLHF.

The chain uses TRBV21-1 and TRBJ2-7; the table's D call of TRBD2 was not tested on the DNA. TRBV21-1 is described as a pseudogene. CDR3 size: 16 residues. CDR3 nucleotides: TGTGCCAGCAGCACTAATAGTTCCCGAGGCTCCTACGAGCAGTACTTC. It specifies CASSTNSSRGSYEQYF.

Many counts were recorded for this clone. J is TRBJ2-6 and V is TRBV28; 8 bases are a match to TRBD1. CDR3 length: 16 amino acids. Per the germline V gene, CDR1 is MDHEN and CDR2 is SYDVKM. V trimming: 5 bases; J trimming: 3 bases; junction bases outside the gene matches: 6. In nucleotides, the CDR3 is TGTGCCAGCAGTACCCGGACAGGGTTTGGGGCCAACGTCCTGACTTTC. Translation gives CASSTRTGFGANVLTF.

This clone appeared a few times. This sequence joins TRBV30 and TRBJ2-2; TRBD1 is a possible D gene (5 bases). With 7 bases removed from V and 3 bases from J, the gap between germline ends came to 12 bases. The germline V gene has CDR1 GTSNPN and CDR2 SVGIG (reference sequence). This CDR3 region has 13 residues. CDR3 protein: CAYGRVYTGELFF. The CDR3 nucleotides are TGTGCCTATGGCAGGGTGTACACCGGGGAGCTGTTTTTT. The variable domain in full, with the rest retrieved from reference TRBV30 and TRBJ2-2, is SQTIHQWPATLVQPVGSPLSLECTVEGTSNPNLYWYRQAAGRGLQLLFYSVGIGQISSEVPQNLSASRPQDRQFILSSKKLLLSDSGFYLCAYGRVYTGELFFGEGSRLTVL.

This clone was seen only a few times. The rearrangement links TRBV5-8 to TRBJ1-2, with TRBD1 matching over 7 bases. Germline-derived CDR1 and CDR2 are SGHTS and YDEGEE. The CDR3 consists of 14 residues. The ends lost 4 bases at V and 8 bases at J; junction bases unmatched: 11. In nucleotides, the CDR3 is TGTGCCAGCAGCACCCCGACAGGGTATCTCGGCTACACCTTC. Its translation is CASSTPTGYLGYTF.